A selection of T cell receptor beta chains follows, all from one sample in a study of blood T cell repertoires in COVID-19. TCRdb's copy holds only in-frame clones and misses some; the assay was immunoSEQ multiplex PCR. The table includes about 170,000 clones, around 83% detected once. The sample taken for sequencing was peripheral blood. All receptors come from an older woman who had recovered from COVID-19. CDR3s leave out the opening cysteine and the closing phenylalanine or tryptophan.

V	CDR3
TRBV4-1	ASSQLRGRGRFEQF
TRBV24-1	ATSDPTGAAF
TRBV6-9	ASTYGGCLNQPQH
TRBV18	ASTFTGSSYEQY
TRBV5-4	ASSPRGATSGNTIY
TRBV18	ASSPLDSTEAF
TRBV21-1	ASSKGRQRTDTQY
TRBV4-2	ASSQDWASGPPWETQY
TRBV7-3	ASSSDGGVNTEAF
TRBV30	AWSSTGGSPLH
TRBV5-1	ASSAGQTYTEAF
TRBV11-2	ASSPRGAPNTEAF
TRBV5-1	ASSWSGLAGYNEQF
TRBV20-1	SARPGDTQY
TRBV28	ASSNPGTGYGYT
TRBV10-3	AISGGTTGGYT
TRBV27	ASSDAGTGEAYGYT
TRBV19	ASAAGGQYNEQF
TRBV4-3	ASSRDWASGRAYNEQF
TRBV10-3	AITNSLPGELF
TRBV10-3	AISESPDRGKTQY
TRBV10-3	ATRDNQETQY